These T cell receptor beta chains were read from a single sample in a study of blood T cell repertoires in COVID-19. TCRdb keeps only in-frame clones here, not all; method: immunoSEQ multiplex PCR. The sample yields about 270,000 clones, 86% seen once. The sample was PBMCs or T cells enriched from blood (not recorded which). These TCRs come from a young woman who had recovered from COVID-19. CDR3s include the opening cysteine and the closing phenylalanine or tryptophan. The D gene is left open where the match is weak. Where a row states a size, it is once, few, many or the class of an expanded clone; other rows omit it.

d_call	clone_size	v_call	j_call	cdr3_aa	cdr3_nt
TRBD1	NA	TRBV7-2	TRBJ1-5	CASSTGVQPQHF	TGTGCCAGCAGCACAGGGGTCCAGCCCCAGCATTTT
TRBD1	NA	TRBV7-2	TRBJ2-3	CASSFTGGRADTQYF	TGTGCCAGCAGCTTTACAGGGGGTAGGGCAGATACGCAGTATTTT
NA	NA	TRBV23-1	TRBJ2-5	CASSQSTETDTFQETQYF	TGCGCCAGCAGTCAATCGACTGAGACTGATACGTTCCAAGAGACCCAGTACTTC
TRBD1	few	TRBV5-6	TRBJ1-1	CASSLLHGGDRANTEAFF	TGTGCCAGCAGCTTGCTCCATGGCGGGGACAGGGCGAACACTGAAGCTTTCTTT
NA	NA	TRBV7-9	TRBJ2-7	CASSDTGISYEQYF	TGTGCCAGCAGCGATACAGGGATCTCCTACGAGCAGTACTTC
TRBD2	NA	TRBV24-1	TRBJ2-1	CATSDGLAGEKSYNEQFF	TGTGCCACCAGTGACGGACTAGCGGGAGAAAAGTCCTACAATGAGCAGTTCTTC
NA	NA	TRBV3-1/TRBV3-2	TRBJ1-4	CASSQDTLGIQGLATNEKLFF	TGTGCCAGCAGCCAAGATACCCTTGGGATACAGGGCCTTGCAACTAATGAAAAACTGTTTTTT
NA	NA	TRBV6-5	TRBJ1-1	CASQSGNTEAFF	TGTGCCAGCCAGTCAGGAAACACTGAAGCTTTCTTT
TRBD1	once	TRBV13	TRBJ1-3	CASSFWDRGSGNTIYF	TGTGCCAGCAGCTTCTGGGACAGAGGCTCTGGAAACACCATATATTTT
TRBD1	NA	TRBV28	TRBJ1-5	CASSSGTGGNQPQHF	TGTGCCAGCAGTTCCGGGACAGGGGGCAATCAGCCCCAGCATTTT
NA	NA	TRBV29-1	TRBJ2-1	CSVVSYEQFF	TGCAGCGTTGTTAGCTATGAGCAGTTCTTC
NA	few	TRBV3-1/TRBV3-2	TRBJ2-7	CASSQGKNYEQYF	TGTGCCAGCAGCCAAGGTAAAAACTACGAGCAGTACTTC
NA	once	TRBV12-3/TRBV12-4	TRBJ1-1	CASSTGRNTEAFF	TGTGCCAGCAGCACCGGGAGGAACACTGAAGCTTTCTTT
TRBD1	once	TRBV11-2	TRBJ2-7	CASSSPGQPYEQYF	TGTGCCAGCAGCTCGCCGGGACAGCCCTACGAGCAGTACTTC
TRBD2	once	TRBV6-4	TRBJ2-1	CASSRTSGGVSPTEQFF	TGTGCCAGCAGCCGGACTAGCGGGGGAGTCTCTCCCACTGAGCAGTTCTTC
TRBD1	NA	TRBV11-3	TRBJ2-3	CASSFRQGGTDTQYF	TGTGCCAGCAGCTTCAGACAGGGTGGCACAGATACGCAGTATTTT
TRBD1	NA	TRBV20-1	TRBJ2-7	CSAGQSYEQYF	TGCAGTGCGGGACAGTCCTACGAGCAGTACTTC
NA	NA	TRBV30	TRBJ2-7	CAWSPRFSGEAEQYF	TGTGCCTGGAGTCCTCGCTTCTCCGGCGAGGCCGAGCAGTACTTC
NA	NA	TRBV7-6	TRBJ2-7	CASSGGTASYEQYF	TGTGCCAGCAGCGGGGGGACAGCAAGCTACGAGCAGTACTTC
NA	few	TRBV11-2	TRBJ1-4	CASSLVWTEENEKLFF	TGTGCCAGCAGCTTAGTTTGGACAGAAGAAAATGAAAAACTGTTTTTT
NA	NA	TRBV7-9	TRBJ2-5	CASRLGPRGETQYF	TGTGCCAGCAGACTCGGCCCCAGAGGAGAGACCCAGTACTTC
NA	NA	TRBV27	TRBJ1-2	CASSLDRDYGYTF	TGTGCCAGCAGTTTAGACAGAGACTATGGCTACACCTTC
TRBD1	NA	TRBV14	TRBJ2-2	CASSHFTGATGELFF	TGTGCCAGCAGCCACTTCACAGGGGCCACCGGGGAGCTGTTTTTT
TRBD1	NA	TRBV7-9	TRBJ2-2	CASSPYRGRGTGELFF	TGTGCCAGCAGCCCCTACAGGGGGCGCGGAACCGGGGAGCTGTTTTTT
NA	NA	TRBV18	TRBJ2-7	CASSPPPGRDSLTYEQYF	TGTGCCAGCTCACCACCTCCCGGAAGAGACTCCCTTACCTACGAGCAGTACTTC
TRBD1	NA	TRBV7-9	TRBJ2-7	CASSLGTGARDEQYF	TGTGCCAGCAGCTTAGGGACAGGGGCCCGCGACGAGCAGTACTTC
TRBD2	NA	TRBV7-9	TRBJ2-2	CASSSPISGGNTGELFF	TGTGCCAGCAGCTCCCCCATAAGCGGGGGGAACACCGGGGAGCTGTTTTTT
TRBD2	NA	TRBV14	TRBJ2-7	CASSQDLGLAGSSYEQYF	TGTGCCAGCAGCCAAGATCTCGGGCTAGCGGGGAGCTCCTACGAGCAGTACTTC
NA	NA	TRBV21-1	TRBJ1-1	CASSIKRLQGDKEAFF	TGTGCCAGCAGCATAAAGAGATTACAGGGAGATAAAGAAGCTTTCTTT
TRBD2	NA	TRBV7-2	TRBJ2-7	CASSSLAGGPYYEQYF	TGTGCCAGCAGCTCGCTAGCGGGAGGGCCTTACTACGAGCAGTACTTC
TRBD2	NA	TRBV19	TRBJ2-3	CASSHITTSGASTDTQYF	TGTGCCAGTAGCCACATTACAACTAGCGGCGCTAGCACAGATACGCAGTATTTT
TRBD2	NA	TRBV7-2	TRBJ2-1	CASSLSSGTSGGNEQFF	TGTGCCAGCAGCTTATCCTCCGGGACTAGCGGGGGAAATGAGCAGTTCTTC
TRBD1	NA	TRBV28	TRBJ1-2	CASSNQGARFYGYTF	TGTGCCAGCAGTAACCAGGGGGCGAGGTTCTATGGCTACACCTTC
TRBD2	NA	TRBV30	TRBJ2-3	CAWSGTSGSTDTQYF	TGTGCCTGGAGTGGGACTAGCGGTAGCACAGATACGCAGTATTTT